Below, one T cell receptor beta chain is given with its context. The sample belongs to a study of T-cell reconstitution after alpha-beta-depleted transplantation in children. Trimming left V 0 bases short and J 2 bases short, with 17 bases between. This CDR3 is built from 17 residues. Germline V gives CDR1 DFQATT, CDR2 SNEGSKA (reference sequence). The TCRbeta library incorporated unique molecular identifiers. TCRdb passed the PCR reads through MiXCR, listing each CDR3 protein once. The sample has hundreds of thousands of distinct CDR3 sequences; roughly 17% are singletons. The sequence derives from a boy younger than two who had a stem cell transplant for Wiskott-Aldrich syndrome, so the T cells may come from the graft donor. This chain joins TRBV20-1 and TRBJ2-1; no reliable D call. The sequences come from PBMCs, mostly from graft donor cells, collected 360 days after TCRalphabeta/CD19-depleted stem cell transplant. CDR3 sequence: CSAREGKWVVPYNEQFF. Written as DNA, the CDR3 is TGCAGTGCTAGAGAGGGCAAGTGGGTAGTTCCCTACAATGAGCAGTTCTTC.